A selection of T cell receptor beta chains follows, all from one sample in a study of T cell responses to AZD1222 COVID-19 vaccine. The protocol was immunoSEQ multiplex PCR, while the TCRdb copy is restricted to in-frame clones and leaves out a portion. The data hold around 88,000 clones, with approximately 86% observed a single time. This sample comprised peripheral blood, obtained on day 0 of MenACWY control vaccination. These TCRs come from an adult in good health. The CDR3 runs from the conserved cysteine through the conserved F or W. The D gene is left open where the match is weak. The size entry is marked missing in some rows and otherwise reads once, few, many or a size class.

D gene	clone size	V gene	J gene	CDR3 protein	CDR3 DNA
TRBD2	once	TRBV9	TRBJ2-3	CASSVEVAGGPDTQYF	TGTGCCAGCAGCGTAGAGGTAGCGGGGGGACCAGATACGCAGTATTTT
NA	NA	TRBV7-7	TRBJ2-2	CASSSLGSNTGELFF	TGTGCCAGCAGTTCCCTAGGCTCGAACACCGGGGAGCTGTTTTTT
NA	few	TRBV7-8	TRBJ1-6	CASSLALKTPAESSYNSPLHF	TGTGCCAGCAGCTTAGCGCTGAAGACACCTGCTGAGAGCTCCTATAATTCACCCCTCCACTTT
TRBD1	NA	TRBV3-1/TRBV3-2	TRBJ1-2	CASSPFGQDANYGYTF	TGTGCCAGCAGCCCCTTCGGACAGGACGCTAACTATGGCTACACCTTC
TRBD1	NA	TRBV10-3	TRBJ1-5	CAIRDRESQPQHF	TGTGCCATCAGGGACAGGGAATCTCAGCCCCAGCATTTT
NA	NA	TRBV12-3/TRBV12-4	TRBJ2-7	CASSAGVYEQYF	TGTGCCAGCAGCGCTGGTGTCTACGAGCAGTACTTC
NA	NA	TRBV6-1	TRBJ1-6	CASSEGGYGNSPLHF	TGTGCCAGCAGTGAAGGGGGATATGGAAATTCACCCCTCCACTTT
TRBD1	NA	TRBV6-5	TRBJ1-1	CASSHQQGAGTEAFF	TGTGCCAGCAGTCACCAACAGGGGGCTGGCACTGAAGCTTTCTTT
NA	NA	TRBV7-2	TRBJ2-7	CASSPNGLYEQYF	TGTGCCAGCAGCCCCAACGGGCTCTACGAGCAGTACTTC
TRBD1	NA	TRBV19	TRBJ2-5	CASSIYRGKETQYF	TGTGCCAGTAGTATCTACAGGGGTAAAGAGACCCAGTACTTC
TRBD1	NA	TRBV3-1/TRBV3-2	TRBJ2-5	CASSKATGNQETQYF	TGTGCCAGCAGCAAAGCGACAGGGAACCAAGAGACCCAGTACTTC
NA	NA	TRBV7-2	TRBJ2-1	CASSLLGGASYNEQFF	TGTGCCAGCAGCCTGTTAGGGGGGGCTTCCTACAATGAGCAGTTCTTC
NA	NA	TRBV6-6	TRBJ2-3	CASSLGGRTDTQYF	TGTGCCAGCAGTCTCGGGGGGCGCACAGATACGCAGTATTTT
NA	NA	TRBV5-4	TRBJ1-1	CASNAGGTTEAFF	TGTGCCAGCAACGCGGGGGGGACCACTGAAGCTTTCTTT
NA	NA	TRBV3-1/TRBV3-2	TRBJ2-3	CASSQDMGVSTDTQYF	TGTGCCAGCAGCCAAGATATGGGGGTGAGCACAGATACGCAGTATTTT
TRBD1	NA	TRBV6-5	TRBJ1-6	CASRTTGEVSPLHF	TGTGCCAGCAGAACGACAGGGGAAGTTTCACCCCTCCACTTT
TRBD1	once	TRBV6-5	TRBJ2-5	CATLLQGGTQYF	TGTGCCACCCTTTTACAGGGGGGGACCCAGTACTTC
NA	NA	TRBV6-2/TRBV6-3	TRBJ1-2	CASSPPANYGYTF	TGTGCCAGCAGTCCACCCGCTAACTATGGCTACACCTTC
TRBD1	NA	TRBV20-1	TRBJ1-1	CSARQGQEAFF	TGCAGTGCTAGACAGGGACAGGAAGCTTTCTTT
NA	once	TRBV6-5	TRBJ2-3	CASSSQGTFTDTQYF	TGTGCCAGCAGTTCCCAGGGGACCTTCACAGATACGCAGTATTTT
TRBD1	NA	TRBV19	TRBJ1-5	CASNSLTGGSNQPQHF	TGTGCCAGTAACTCTCTGACAGGGGGTAGCAATCAGCCCCAGCATTTT
NA	NA	TRBV28	TRBJ1-1	CASSEANTEAFF	TGTGCCAGCAGTGAGGCGAACACTGAAGCTTTCTTT
NA	NA	TRBV6-5	TRBJ1-4	CASSYSGNNEKLFF	TGTGCCAGCAGTTACTCGGGGAATAATGAAAAACTGTTTTTT
NA	once	TRBV30	TRBJ2-5	CAWSPLSETQYF	TGTGCCTGGAGTCCCCTGTCAGAGACCCAGTACTTC
NA	NA	TRBV6-5	TRBJ1-1	CASSLQTLGDTEAFF	TGTGCCAGCAGTTTACAGACGCTTGGGGACACTGAAGCTTTCTTT
NA	NA	TRBV19	TRBJ1-4	CASSPNNEKLFF	TGTGCCAGTAGCCCGAATAATGAAAAACTGTTTTTT
NA	NA	TRBV28	TRBJ1-1	CASIAGEAFF	TGTGCCAGCATCGCCGGAGAAGCTTTCTTT
NA	NA	TRBV19	TRBJ1-6	CASSGGQGNSPLHF	TGTGCCAGTAGTGGAGGACAAGGTAATTCACCCCTCCACTTT
TRBD1	NA	TRBV5-4	TRBJ2-1	CASSSRLAGGSNEQFF	TGTGCCAGCAGCTCGAGGTTAGCAGGGGGAAGTAATGAGCAGTTCTTC